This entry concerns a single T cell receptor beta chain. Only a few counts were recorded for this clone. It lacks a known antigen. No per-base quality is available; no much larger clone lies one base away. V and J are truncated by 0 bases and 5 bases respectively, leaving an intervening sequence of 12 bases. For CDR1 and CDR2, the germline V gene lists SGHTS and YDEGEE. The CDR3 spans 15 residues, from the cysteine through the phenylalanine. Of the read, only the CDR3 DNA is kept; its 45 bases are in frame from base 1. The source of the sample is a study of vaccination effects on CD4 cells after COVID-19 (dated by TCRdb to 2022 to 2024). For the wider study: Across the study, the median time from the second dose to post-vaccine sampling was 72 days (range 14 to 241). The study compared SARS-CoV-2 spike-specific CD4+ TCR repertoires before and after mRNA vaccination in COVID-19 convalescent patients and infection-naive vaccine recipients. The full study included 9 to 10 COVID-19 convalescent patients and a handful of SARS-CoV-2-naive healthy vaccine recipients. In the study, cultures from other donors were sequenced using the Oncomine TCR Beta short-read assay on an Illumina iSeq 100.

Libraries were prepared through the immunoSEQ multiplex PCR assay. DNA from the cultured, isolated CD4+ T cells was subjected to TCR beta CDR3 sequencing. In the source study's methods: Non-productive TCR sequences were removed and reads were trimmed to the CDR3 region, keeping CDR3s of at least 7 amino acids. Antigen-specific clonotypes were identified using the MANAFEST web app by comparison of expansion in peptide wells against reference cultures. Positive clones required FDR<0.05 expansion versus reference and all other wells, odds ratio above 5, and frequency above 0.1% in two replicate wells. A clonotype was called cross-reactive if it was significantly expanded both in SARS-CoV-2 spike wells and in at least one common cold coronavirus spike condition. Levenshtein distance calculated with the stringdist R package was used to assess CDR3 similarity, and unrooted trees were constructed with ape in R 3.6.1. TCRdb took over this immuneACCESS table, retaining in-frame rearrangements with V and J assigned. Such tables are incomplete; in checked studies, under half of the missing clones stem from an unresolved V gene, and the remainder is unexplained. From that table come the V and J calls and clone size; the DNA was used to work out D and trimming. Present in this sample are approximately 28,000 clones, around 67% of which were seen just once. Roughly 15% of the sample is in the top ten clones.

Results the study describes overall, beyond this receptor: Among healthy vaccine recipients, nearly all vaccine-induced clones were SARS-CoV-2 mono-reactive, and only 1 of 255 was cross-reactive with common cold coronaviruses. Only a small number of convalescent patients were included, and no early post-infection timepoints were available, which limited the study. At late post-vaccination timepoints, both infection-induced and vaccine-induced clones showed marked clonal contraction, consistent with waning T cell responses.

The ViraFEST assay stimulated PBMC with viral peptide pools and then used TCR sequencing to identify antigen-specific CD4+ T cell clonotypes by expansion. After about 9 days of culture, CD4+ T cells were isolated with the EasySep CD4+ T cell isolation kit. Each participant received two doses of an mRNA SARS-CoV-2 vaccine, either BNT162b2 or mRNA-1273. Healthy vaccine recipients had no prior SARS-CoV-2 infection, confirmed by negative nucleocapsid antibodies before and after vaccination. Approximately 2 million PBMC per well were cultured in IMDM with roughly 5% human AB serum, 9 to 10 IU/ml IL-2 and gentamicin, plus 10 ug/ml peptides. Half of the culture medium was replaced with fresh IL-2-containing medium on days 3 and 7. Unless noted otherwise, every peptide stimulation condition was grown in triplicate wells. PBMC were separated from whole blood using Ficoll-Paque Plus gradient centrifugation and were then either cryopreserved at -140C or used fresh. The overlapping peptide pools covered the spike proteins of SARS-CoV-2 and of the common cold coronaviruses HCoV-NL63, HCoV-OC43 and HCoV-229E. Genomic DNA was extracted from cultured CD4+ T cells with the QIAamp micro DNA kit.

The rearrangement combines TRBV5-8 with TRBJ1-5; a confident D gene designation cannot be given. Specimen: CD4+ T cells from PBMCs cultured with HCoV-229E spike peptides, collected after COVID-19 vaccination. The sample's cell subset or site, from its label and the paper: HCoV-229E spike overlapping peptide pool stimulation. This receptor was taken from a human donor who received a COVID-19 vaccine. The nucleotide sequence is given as TGTGCCAGCAGCTTGGGTAGGGAGGTCTATCAGCCCCAGCATTTT. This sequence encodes CASSLGREVYQPQHF.